The clone carrying this T cell receptor (beta chain) was counted only a few times. Every participating donor gave one draw, a heparinised blood sample averaging roughly 0.12 L. Sorting that relied on CD45RO/CCR7/CD25/CD127/CD95/CD27 yielded CD4+ naive, central memory, regulatory and stem cell-like memory cells. Reverse transcription of all isolated RNA meant that expressed TCRB transcripts were sequenced. The assay was immunoSEQ multiplex PCR, and TCRdb's table has in-frame clones only and misses some. Of about 410,000 clones in the sample, approximately 15% are singletons; the top ten hold roughly 0.033%. This sample stems from a study of beta chain features in type 1 diabetes. The V gene end was trimmed by 4 bases and the J gene end by 4 bases; junction bases not matched to a gene: 1. CDR3 length: 14 residues. Germline-derived CDR1 and CDR2 are MGHRA and YSYEKL.

This TCR was recovered from a man younger than 45 in good health. The chain carries TRBV4-1 and TRBJ2-1; 10 positions match TRBD2. Sample: naive CD4+ T cells from blood. CDR3 DNA sequence: TGCGCCAGCAGCCTAGCGGGGGGATACAATGAGCAGTTCTTC. As protein: CASSLAGGYNEQFF.